Following are 17 T cell receptor beta chains from one sample sequenced in a study of shared clonotypes between healthy human individuals. The method was immunoSEQ multiplex PCR; TCRdb's version includes in-frame clones alone and lacks a portion of them. The sample records millions of clones, about 95% being singletons. CD8 cells classed as naive were CD45RO-negative and positively selected for CCR7, excluding terminally differentiated effector memory CD45RA+ cells. Input material: naive CD8+ T cells sorted from blood. These receptors all come from a man aged 18 to 30 in good health.

The CDR3 reads CAWSAPGQGGEKLFF. DNA for the CDR3: TGTGCCTGGAGCGCCCCGGGACAGGGAGGGGAAAAACTGTTTTTT. The rearrangement uses TRBV30 and TRBJ1-4, with 9 bases that match TRBD1. The CDR3 is made up of 15 amino acids. CDR1 is GTSNPN, CDR2 SVGIG, per germline (reference sequence). V lost 3 bases to trimming and J lost 8 bases; unmatched junction nucleotides: 10.

With regard to this clone: Other DNA sequences in the same sample also yield this CDR3. This rearrangement joins TRBV4-3 to TRBJ2-7, with D perhaps TRBD2 (6 bases). V lost 1 base to trimming and J lost 3 bases, with 7 bases between them. This CDR3 comprises 13 residues. Germline V gives CDR1 LGHNA, CDR2 YSLEER. The CDR3 here is CASSQGRDYEQYF. Written as DNA, the CDR3 is TGCGCCAGCAGCCAAGGGCGGGACTACGAGCAGTACTTC.

The rearrangement links TRBV4-3 to TRBJ1-1, with D tentatively TRBD1 (6 bases). Germline V gene data show CDR1 as LGHNA and CDR2 as YSLEER. This CDR3 is built from 16 residues. V was shortened by 3 bases and J by 2 bases, with 16 bases between the two germline ends. This CDR3 is CASSQTVGGLNTEAFF. The DNA of the CDR3 is TGCGCCAGCAGCCAGACTGTGGGGGGCCTTAACACTGAAGCTTTCTTT.

This clone was found once. The chain recombines TRBV29-1 with TRBJ1-6; the D gene is possibly TRBD1 (6 bases). V shed 6 bases and J shed 7 bases, with 16 bases lying between them. From germline, CDR1 is SQVTM and CDR2 ANQGSEA. CDR3 length: 14 amino acids. CDR3 bases: TGCAGCGTGGGAAACGGGGGGCCGAATTCACCCCTCCACTTT. Translation: CSVGNGGPNSPLHF.

This sequence joins TRBV28 and TRBJ1-6, with 7 bases fitting TRBD1. Looked up from germline, CDR1 is MDHEN and CDR2 is SYDVKM. Trimming cost V 5 bases and J 10 bases; bases outside gene matches: 8. The CDR3 is made up of 14 amino acids. This CDR3 reads CASSPRQGKSPLHF. The CDR3 nucleotides are TGTGCCAGCAGTCCCCGACAGGGAAAGTCACCCCTCCACTTT.

The chain has TRBV7-2 and TRBJ2-1, with D possibly being TRBD2 (7 bases). CDR1 and CDR2 from the germline V gene are SGHTA and FQGNSA. This CDR3 is 15 amino acids long. The V and J ends lost 0 bases and 4 bases respectively, with 10 bases between them. CDR3 region: CASSLARGGYNEQFF. The DNA of the CDR3 is TGTGCCAGCAGCTTAGCTAGGGGGGGATACAATGAGCAGTTCTTC.

The chain is built from TRBV7-9 and TRBJ2-1; 13 bases are shared with TRBD2. V dropped 5 bases and J dropped 0; count of bases not matched to a gene: 7. CDR3 length: 18 residues. CDR1 and CDR2 (germline): SEHNR, FQNEAQ (reference sequence). In DNA, the CDR3 is TGTGCCAGCAGCCCCGGACTAGCGGGGGATAGCTCCTACAATGAGCAGTTCTTC. Its protein product is CASSPGLAGDSSYNEQFF.

This chain links TRBV2 with TRBJ1-1, with D maybe TRBD1 (5 bases). CDR1 is SNHLY, CDR2 FYNNEI, per germline. Trimming left V 6 bases short and J 7 bases short, with 6 bases between. This CDR3 spans 10 amino acids. CDR3 sequence reads: CASRDSEAFF. The DNA for the CDR3 is TGTGCCAGCAGAGACAGTGAAGCTTTCTTT.

The chain uses TRBV10-3 and TRBJ1-5, with 10 nucleotides matching TRBD1. This CDR3 comprises 17 residues. Per germline, CDR1 ENHRY and CDR2 SYGVKD. Trimming took 2 bases from V and 2 from J; bases not matched to a gene: 6. In DNA form, the CDR3 reads TGTGCCATCAGTGAGGACAGGGGGCTGGTTGGCAATCAGCCCCAGCATTTT. Protein: CAISEDRGLVGNQPQHF.

The chain uses TRBV4-1 and TRBJ2-4; 9 bases align to TRBD2. J gave up 0 bases and V 0 bases, and 6 bases lay outside the gene matches. In germline, CDR1 is MGHRA, CDR2 YSYEKL. The CDR3 is 18 residues long. CDR3 coding DNA: TGCGCCAGCAGCCAAGATGAGTCTAGCGGGATAGCCAAAAACATTCAGTACTTC. Protein sequence: CASSQDESSGIAKNIQYF.

The CDR3 here is CASSIGGPIYNEQFF. CDR3 DNA sequence: TGTGCCAGCAGCATTGGCGGTCCCATCTACAATGAGCAGTTCTTC. The chain has TRBV6-5 and TRBJ2-1, with D unclear. Germline V gene data show CDR1 as MNHEY and CDR2 as SVGAGI. Deletions cut 6 bases from V and 3 bases from J, with 15 bases between. CDR3 size: 15 residues.

CDR3 DNA sequence: TGTGCCTGGGCTTCTAACGGCTACACCTTC. It translates to CAWASNGYTF. The chain employs TRBV30 and TRBJ1-2; no clear D. Germline-derived CDR1 and CDR2 are GTSNPN and SVGIG (reference sequence). With 5 bases removed from V and 8 bases from J, the gap between germline ends came to 9 bases. The CDR3 sequence is 10 residues long.

The gene calls are TRBV5-4 and TRBJ1-4; D possibly corresponds to TRBD1 (5 bases). Germline values: CDR1 SGHNT, CDR2 YYREEE (reference sequence). Trimming shortened V by 4 bases and J by 13 bases, and 17 bases separated the two germline ends. CDR3 length: 13 amino acids. DNA for the CDR3: TGTGCCAGCAGCCTAGGGGAAAGCGGGGGACTGTTTTTT. It yields the protein CASSLGESGGLFF. The variable domain in full, with the rest retrieved from reference TRBV5-4 and TRBJ1-4, is ETGVTQSPTHLIKTRGQQVTLRCSSQSGHNTVSWYQQALGQGPQFIFQYYREEENGRGNFPPRFSGLQFPNYSSELNVNALELDDSALYLCASSLGESGGLFFGSGTQLSVL.

The chain carries TRBV29-1 and TRBJ2-2; 8 bases agree with TRBD1. The CDR3 spans 16 residues. From germline, CDR1 is SQVTM and CDR2 ANQGSEA. With V trimmed by 0 bases and J by 4 bases, 7 bases remained unmatched. CDR3 region: CSVEDRTGWTTGELFF. DNA for the CDR3: TGCAGCGTTGAAGATCGGACAGGGTGGACCACCGGGGAGCTGTTTTTT.

The rearrangement links TRBV7-9 to TRBJ2-3; the D gene is possibly TRBD2 (5 bases). Per the germline V gene, CDR1 is SEHNR and CDR2 is FQNEAQ (reference sequence). The CDR3 is 17 amino acids. V lost 5 bases, J lost 0 bases, and 18 bases lay in between. Here the CDR3 reads CASSPTRGAASTDTQYF. The DNA for the CDR3 is TGTGCCAGCAGCCCGACACGGGGTGCGGCAAGCACAGATACGCAGTATTTT.

The J gene is TRBJ2-1, the V gene TRBV10-3, with a weak D call TRBD1 (5 bases). Per the germline V gene, CDR1 is ENHRY and CDR2 is SYGVKD. Deletions cut 5 bases from V and 4 bases from J, with 18 bases between. The CDR3 runs 16 residues. CDR3 protein: CAISREDSMIYNEQFF. CDR3 in DNA: TGTGCCATCAGTAGGGAAGACAGCATGATTTACAATGAGCAGTTCTTC.

The chain joins TRBV6-5 to TRBJ2-5; D is perhaps TRBD2 (5 bases). Trimming left V 2 bases short and J 5 bases short, with 15 bases between. CDR1 and CDR2 from the germline V gene are MNHEY and SVGAGI. This CDR3 has 15 residues. CDR3 residues: CASSYVGLSGETQYF. CDR3 DNA: TGTGCCAGCAGTTACGTTGGACTCTCCGGGGAGACCCAGTACTTC.